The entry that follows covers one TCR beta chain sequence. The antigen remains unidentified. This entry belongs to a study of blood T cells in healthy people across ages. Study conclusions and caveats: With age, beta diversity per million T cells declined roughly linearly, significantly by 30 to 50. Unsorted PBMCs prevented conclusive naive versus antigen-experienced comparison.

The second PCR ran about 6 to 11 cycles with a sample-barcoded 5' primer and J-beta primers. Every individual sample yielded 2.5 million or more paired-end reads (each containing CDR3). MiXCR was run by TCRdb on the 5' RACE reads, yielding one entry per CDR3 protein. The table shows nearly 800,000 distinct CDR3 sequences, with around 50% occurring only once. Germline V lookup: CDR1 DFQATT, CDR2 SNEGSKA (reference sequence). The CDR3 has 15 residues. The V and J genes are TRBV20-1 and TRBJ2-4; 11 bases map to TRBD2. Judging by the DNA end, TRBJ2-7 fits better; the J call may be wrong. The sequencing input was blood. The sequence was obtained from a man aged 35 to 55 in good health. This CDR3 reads CSATKTSGTSYEQYF. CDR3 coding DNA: TGCAGTGCTACGAAGACTAGCGGGACTTCCTACGAGCAGTACTTC.